This paragraph covers one TCR beta chain sequence. Its antigen is still unknown. It has no much larger one-base neighbor in the sample; base qualities were not kept. The immunoSEQ Assay, a bias-controlled multiplex PCR, was used to amplify TCRbeta CDR3 regions from genomic DNA. Per the authors' processing: The number of nucleated cells in each sample was estimated by amplification of reference gene primers within the assay. To quantify the absolute abundance of each unique TCRbeta CDR3 rearrangement, sequence reads were collapsed and filtered. For each sample, productive Simpson clonality was calculated as the square root of Simpson's diversity index over productive rearrangements. The immuneACCESS repertoire file appears here via TCRdb, limited to in-frame rearrangements. These files lack a portion of the clones; in checked studies, under half of the deficit traces to unresolved V genes, and the cause of the others is not known. V and J calls and clone size come straight from that table; D and trimming were deduced from the DNA. Present in this sample are more than 200,000 clones, approximately 90% of which were seen just once. 3.5% to 5% of the sample goes to the ten largest clones.

Taken from cysteine to phenylalanine, the CDR3 has 14 residues. Kept here is only the CDR3 DNA, which spans 42 bases and is read in frame from base 1. V is trimmed back by 2 bases and J by 3 bases, and the junction contains 4 bases that no gene match accounts for. CDR1 and CDR2 are read off the germline V gene (reference sequence) as GTSNPN and SVGIG. The data derive from a study of blood T cell repertoires in COVID-19 (dated by TCRdb to 2018 to 2020). Notes on the research overall: Collaborator samples came from the United States, Italy and Spain and covered acute and convalescent phases of COVID-19. The dataset comprised deeply sampled blood TCRbeta repertoires from subjects exposed to, actively infected with, or recovered from COVID-19. HLA class I and class II types, where available, came from metadata supplied by the sample provider rather than from assay-based typing. The material from the prospective study consisted of cDNA or gDNA derived from T cells, B-cell-depleted T cells, or PBMCs. Samples came from the ongoing ImmuneRACE study (first 160 participants) plus 1,254 subjects from 6 global collaborators. The repertoires were released in a freely available public database meant as a resource for research on the immune response to SARS-CoV-2. Nearly every sample came with metadata listing a de-identified subject ID, COVID-19 status, age in years and sex. Points the paper makes about the study in general: Clinical and demographic metadata were provided uncurated, with the amount varying by source and participant.

Enrolling through a virtual design, the prospective study's participants ranged in age from roughly 18 to 100 years and lived across more than 20 United States geographic areas. In the prospective study, cohorts were assigned on the basis of participant-reported clinical history obtained from a screening survey and a study questionnaire. Recovered participants in ImmuneRACE Cohort 3 were defined by two consecutive negative NP/OP PCR tests, clearance by a healthcare professional, or resolution of symptoms. Mobile phlebotomists in the prospective study collected whole blood, serum and a nasopharyngeal or oropharyngeal swab from every participant. Additional blood draws and questionnaires over an approximately two-month period could optionally be provided by prospective study participants. Prospective study blood samples were shipped either frozen or at room temperature before DNA extraction.

The chain was built from TRBV30 and TRBJ1-5; 7 bases in the junction line up with TRBD1. The sample was PBMCs or T cells enriched from blood (not recorded which). The clonotype comes from a young woman who had recovered from COVID-19. DNA sequence: TGTGCCTGGAGTCGGACAGGTAACAATCAGCCCCAGCATTTT. This encodes CAWSRTGNNQPQHF.